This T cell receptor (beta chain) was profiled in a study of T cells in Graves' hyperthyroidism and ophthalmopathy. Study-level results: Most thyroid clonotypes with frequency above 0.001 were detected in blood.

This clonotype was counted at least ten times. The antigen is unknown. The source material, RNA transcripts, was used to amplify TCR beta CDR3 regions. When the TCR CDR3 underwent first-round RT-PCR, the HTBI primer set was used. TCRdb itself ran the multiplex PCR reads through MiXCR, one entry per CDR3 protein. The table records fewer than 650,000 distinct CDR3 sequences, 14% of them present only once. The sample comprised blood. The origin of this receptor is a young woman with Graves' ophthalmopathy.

CDR3 in amino acids: CSVEGEGGAGQPQHF. DNA for the CDR3: TGCAGCGTGGAGGGTGAGGGGGGGGCCGGGCAGCCCCAGCATTTT. The chain links TRBV29-1 to TRBJ1-5; D might be TRBD1 (6 bases). Trimming pared 6 bases from V and 7 bases from J, leaving 22 bases between. Per germline, CDR1 SQVTM and CDR2 ANQGSEA. The CDR3 is made up of 15 amino acids.